This T cell receptor beta chain is from a study of CD8+CD57+ T cells in acquired aplastic anemia. About the study: As sequenced from healthy donors, CD4+ cells averaged roughly 10 million reads.

The template used for profiling TCR beta VDJ and CDR3 was genomic DNA. TCRdb called the reads again in MiXCR, with one record for every CDR3 protein. There are about 210,000 distinct CDR3 sequences in the sample; almost 35% occur only once, and 0.95% to 1.2% lies in the top ten. Trimming stripped 3 bases from V and 0 bases from J, with 14 bases between. The germline CDR1 and CDR2 sequences are PRHDT and FYEKMQ (reference sequence). CDR3 size: 16 residues. The sequencing input was sorted CD4+, CD8+, or CD8+CD57+ T cells (not recorded which) from PBMCs. This receptor was taken from a human donor in good health, serving as a control. The chain is built from TRBV13 and TRBJ1-1; D may be TRBD1 (5 bases). CDR3 residues: CASSLGGRGMNTEAFF. In DNA, the CDR3 is TGTGCCAGCAGCTTGGGAGGGCGGGGGATGAACACTGAAGCTTTCTTT.